These 21 T cell receptor beta chains came from one sample sequenced in a study of tumor-infiltrating lymphocytes in primary liver carcinoma. Total RNA and DNA came together from around 20-30 mg of bulk tissue without cell sorting. A constant-region primer primed TCR beta cDNA synthesis from roughly 520 ng of total RNA. Three nested multiplex PCR rounds of slightly modified ARM-PCR generated TCR beta libraries. It was with TRBV1-TRBV30 forward primers and a C-beta reverse primer that the first two PCR rounds were run, at approximately 9 cycles each. One entry per CDR3 protein results from TCRdb running MiXCR on the multiplex PCR reads. The sample includes 40,000 to 50,000 distinct CDR3 sequences, over 70% of them seen just once. Sequences were obtained from liver tumor tissue from sampling region 3. As to subset: tumor region T3, left-lateral pole. These receptors were taken from a man aged 40-55 years with primary liver carcinoma and hepatitis B virus infection.

Points on this clonotype: One junction end disagrees with the germline gene, perhaps due to a read error. V usage is TRBV10-3 and J usage is TRBJ1-1; D gene ambiguous. The CDR3 is 15 residues long. In germline, CDR1 is ENHRY, CDR2 SYGVKD. CDR3 protein: CTISESWGPNTEAFF. DNA of the CDR3: TGTACCATCAGTGAGTCATGGGGTCCGAACACTGAAGCTTTCTTT.

This clonotype showed up just once. V and J are TRBV11-2 and TRBJ1-3; TRBD1 matches at 7 bases. Per germline, CDR1 SGHAT and CDR2 FQNNGV. The V segment lost 1 base and the J segment 0 bases; nucleotides outside the gene matches: 15. The CDR3 is 20 amino acids. The DNA of the CDR3 is TGTGCCAGCAGCTTAGCTTATTACCGGGACAGAGATTCCTCTGGAAACACCATATATTTT. This gives the protein CASSLAYYRDRDSSGNTIYF.

The genes are TRBV4-2 and TRBJ2-5; 12 bases map to TRBD2. This CDR3 is 17 amino acids long. Trimming at V came to 8 bases and at J to 1 base, leaving 11 bases not matched to a gene. Germline CDR1 reads LGHNA; CDR2 reads YNFKEQ. CDR3 bases: TGTGCCAGCGGCTCAGGGGGACTAGCGGGCCTCCAAGAGACCCAGTACTTC. Protein sequence: CASGSGGLAGLQETQYF.

About this clonotype itself: A read error may produce the germline difference seen at one junction end. The chain uses TRBV6-5 and TRBJ2-7; a possible D gene is TRBD2 (6 bases). CDR3 length equals 15 residues. Germline assignment: CDR1 MNHEY and CDR2 SVGAGI. The CDR3 here is CASTYARDSHYEQYF. Here the CDR3 DNA reads TGTGCCAGCACTTACGCGCGGGACTCCCACTACGAGCAATACTTC.

The chain carries TRBV10-2 and TRBJ2-3; D is perhaps TRBD2 (5 bases). V lost 10 bases and J lost 3, with 20 bases in between. Germline V gene sequence: CDR1 WSHSY, CDR2 SAAADI. This CDR3 has 15 residues. CDR3 residues: CATTPGLPLTDTQYF. CDR3 DNA sequence: TGCGCCACTACACCTGGACTTCCGTTGACAGATACGCAGTATTTT.

On this clonotype: Compared with germline, one end of the junction differs, possibly owing to a read error. The rearrangement joins TRBV29-1 to TRBJ2-1; D unresolved. The CDR3 has 15 residues. CDR1 and CDR2 (germline): SQVTM, ANQGSEA. CDR3 region: CSVDGSRPPYIEQFF. The CDR3 DNA follows: TGCAGCGTTGACGGCTCCCGGCCCCCTTACATTGAGCAGTTCTTC.

This clonotype showed up just once. Germline is not matched at one junction end, which may reflect a read error. The chain uses TRBV10-3 and TRBJ2-3, with 8 bases fitting TRBD2. Germline loops: CDR1 ENHRY, CDR2 SYGVKD. This CDR3 spans 15 amino acids. CDR3 sequence reads: CVISAETSVTYTQYF. The CDR3 coding sequence is TGTGTCATCAGTGCTGAGACTAGCGTGACCTATACGCAGTATTTT.

Comments on this clonotype: The junction does not match germline at one end; this may be a read error. The gene calls are TRBV7-9 and TRBJ2-1; 12 bases agree with TRBD2. The CDR3 is 18 residues long. Germline V CDR1 and CDR2: SEHNR, FQNEAQ (reference sequence). As DNA, the CDR3 is TGTGCCAGCAGCTTACCTTCGGGACTAGCGGGTACGAGCCATGATCAGTCCTTC. Translation gives CASSLPSGLAGTSHDQSF.

About this clonotype itself: The conserved closing phenylalanine or tryptophan is absent in this CDR3, likely reflecting a read error. V gene TRBV7-8 combines with J gene TRBJ2-1; TRBD2 matches at 13 bases. V gave up 7 bases and J gave up 10 bases; unmatched junction bases: 7. The CDR3 loop spans 14 amino acids. Germline V gene sequence: CDR1 SGHVS, CDR2 FQNEAQ. This CDR3 is CASISGLAGAEQFV. In DNA, the CDR3 is TGTGCCAGCATCTCCGGACTAGCGGGAGCGGAGCAGTTCGTC.

Only one count was recorded for this clonotype. Compared with germline, one end of the junction differs, possibly owing to a read error. The gene calls are TRBV5-1 and TRBJ2-5; TRBD1 matches 8 bases. Germline CDR1 is SGHRS and CDR2 is YFSETQ. The CDR3 contains 12 residues. The CDR3: CASILGQETQNF. CDR3 DNA sequence: TGCGCCAGCATCTTGGGACAGGAGACCCAGAACTTC.

This clonotype was picked up one time. Its ends do not fully match the called genes, so a read error is possible. The rearrangement uses TRBV5-6 and TRBJ2-6; TRBD2 is a possible D gene (7 bases). There are 13 residues in the CDR3. Germline loops: CDR1 SGHDT, CDR2 YYEEEE. CDR3 amino acids: CASSFGGANALTF. The CDR3 DNA sequence: TGTGCCAGTAGCTTTGGGGGGGCCAACGCCCTGACTTTC.

A word on this clonotype: At one end the junction does not follow the germline gene, possibly because of a read error. This chain links TRBV5-5 with TRBJ1-1; tentative D call: TRBD1 (5 bases). The CDR3 spans 15 residues. CDR1 and CDR2 (germline): SGHKS, YYEKEE (reference sequence). CDR3 nucleotide sequence: TGTGCTAGCAGCTTGCGGGGCGCGGGGAACACTGAAGCTCTCTTT. Translating gives CASSLRGAGNTEALF.

The V gene is TRBV11-2, the J gene TRBJ2-7; no clear D. CDR3 length equals 14 residues. Per the germline V gene, CDR1 is SGHAT and CDR2 is FQNNGV. The CDR3: CAGSLSDTAYEQYF. CDR3 DNA: TGTGCAGGCAGCTTATCTGACACTGCCTACGAGCAGTACTTC. Drawing the rest from reference TRBV11-2 and TRBJ2-7, the complete variable domain is EAGVAQSPRYKIIEKRQSVAFWCNPISGHATLYWYQQILGQGPKLLIQFQNNGVVDDSQLPKDRFSAERLKGVDSTLKIQPAKLEDSAVYLCAGSLSDTAYEQYFGPGTRLTVT.

Points on this clonotype: A much larger clone lies a single base off, so this may be a read error. This sequence joins TRBV28 and TRBJ2-7, with D unclear. The ends were cut back, 7 bases at V and 6 bases at J, with 25 bases in the middle. Germline V gene sequence: CDR1 MDHEN, CDR2 SYDVKM. The CDR3 loop spans 16 amino acids. This CDR3 is CASNSPLATFGSEQYF. The CDR3 DNA follows: TGTGCCAGCAATTCCCCCTTGGCTACCTTCGGCTCCGAGCAGTACTTC.

About this clonotype: Because the CDR3 is missing its conserved closing phenylalanine or tryptophan, this is likely a read error. The chain's CDR3 is CTSSQAGGEQFL. The DNA of the CDR3 is TGCACCAGCAGCCAAGCGGGAGGTGAGCAGTTCTTG. The chain has TRBV4-1 and TRBJ2-1, with TRBD2 matching over 9 bases. CDR3 size: 12 residues. Germline CDR1 and CDR2: MGHRA and YSYEKL.

This clonotype has just one count. A junction end diverges from the germline sequence, so it may reflect a read error. The CDR3 DNA follows: TGTGCCAGCAGCCACCTCCTAGCGGGAGTAAACAATGAGCAGCTCTTC. This encodes CASSHLLAGVNNEQLF. The gene calls are TRBV7-3 and TRBJ2-1, with 10 bases fitting TRBD2. Germline assignment: CDR1 SGHTA and CDR2 FQGTGA. There are 16 residues in the CDR3.

This clonotype was counted once. The chain carries TRBV12-3 or TRBV12-4 and TRBJ1-5, with a weak D call TRBD1 (5 bases). V lost 5 bases to trimming and J lost 7 bases, with 21 bases between them. The CDR3 totals 16 residues. The chain's CDR3 is CASSPAGVRGFQPQHF. The CDR3 bases are TGTGCCAGCAGTCCGGCGGGAGTTAGGGGATTCCAGCCCCAGCATTTT.

The genes are TRBV7-3 and TRBJ2-2; D is ambiguous. This CDR3 contains 15 residues. Trimming shortened V by 5 bases and J by 2 bases, and 12 bases separated the two germline ends. Germline V gene data show CDR1 as SGHTA and CDR2 as FQGTGA. CDR3 nucleotide sequence: TGTGCCAGCAGCCCCCGGTACGCCAACACCGGGGAGCTGTTTTTT. Translated, it gives CASSPRYANTGELFF.

This clonotype was found once. The V and J genes are TRBV5-4 and TRBJ2-1, with TRBD2 matching over 11 bases. The CDR3 runs 16 residues. V gave up 9 bases and J gave up 7 bases; unmatched junction bases: 15. Germline V gives CDR1 SGHNT, CDR2 YYREEE (reference sequence). The DNA of the CDR3 is TGTGCCAATAGCTTGGTCGGGGCTAGCGGGAGGAATGAGCAGTTCTTC. This encodes CANSLVGASGRNEQFF.

Many counts were recorded for this clonotype. The J gene is TRBJ2-1, the V gene TRBV30, with TRBD2 matching over 9 bases. V gave up 3 bases and J gave up 5 bases; unmatched junction bases: 8. The CDR3 is 15 amino acids. Germline lookup yields CDR1 GTSNPN and CDR2 SVGIG (reference sequence). CDR3 residues: CAWREKREANNEQFF. CDR3 DNA sequence: TGTGCCTGGAGGGAGAAGCGGGAGGCCAACAATGAGCAGTTCTTC.

The chain is built from TRBV4-1 and TRBJ1-2; tentative D call: TRBD1 (6 bases). This CDR3 spans 16 amino acids. Trimming took off 5 bases at V and 0 bases at J, with 16 bases between the two ends. The germline V gene has CDR1 MGHRA and CDR2 YSYEKL. The CDR3 DNA reads as TGCGCCAGCAGCTTCGAGGGGACATGGACTAACTATGGCTACACCTTC. Translation gives CASSFEGTWTNYGYTF.